This TCR beta chain was profiled in a study of T cells in localized non-small cell lung cancer. Study-wide results and caveats: Exceeding tumor, uninvolved adjacent lung had the highest T cell clonality. For the top 100 tumor clones, a median about 50 also appeared in adjacent lung.

TCRdb's table, derived via immunoSEQ multiplex PCR, lists solely in-frame clones and lacks some. The sample shows about 33,000 clones, approximately 87% of them seen only once. As to this clone: The target antigen is unknown.

Here the sequenced sample was peripheral blood, taken before any cancer treatment. This TCR came from a man aged 35 to 70 with stage I lung adenocarcinoma.

The CDR3 nucleotides are TGCAGCGCCGGGGCTAGCCGAGAGACCCAGTACTTC. The encoded protein is CSAGASRETQYF. The chain joins TRBV29-1 to TRBJ2-5; either TRBD1 or TRBD2 may fit D (5 bases each). V shed 7 bases and J shed 4 bases, with 13 bases lying between them. Per germline, CDR1 SQVTM and CDR2 ANQGSEA. The CDR3 extends over 12 amino acids.